This T cell receptor (beta chain) came from a study of blood T cells in healthy people across ages. CDR3 length equals 16 residues. V was cut by 6 bases and J by 2 bases, with 19 bases left in between. CDR1 and CDR2 (germline): SGHTA, FQGNSA. Study-wide results and limits: Percentage of naive T cells showed a strong correlation with TCR beta diversity. Donors of long life had a larger count of naive CD4+ cells and greater diversity than aged donors.

Primed by a sample-barcoded 5' primer and a J-beta primer mix, a second PCR proceeded for about 6 to 12 cycles. There were at least 3 million CDR3-containing paired-end reads obtained from each sample. TCRdb passed the 5' RACE reads through MiXCR, listing each CDR3 protein once. The table has around 1,000,000 distinct CDR3 sequences, roughly a quarter seen once. A note on this clonotype: The antigen is undetermined.

The sample also formed part of further work on T cells of mothers and their children. That study adds: None of the identified T cell clones proved to be persistent microchimeric clones.

The source is a girl aged 2 to 9 in good health. This chain connects TRBV7-2 to TRBJ2-5, with D hard to call. Sequencing was performed on blood. For the CDR3, the DNA is TGTGCCAGCAGTTCCCAGAGGATAGCCGGGCAAGAGACCCAGTACTTC. Protein product: CASSSQRIAGQETQYF.